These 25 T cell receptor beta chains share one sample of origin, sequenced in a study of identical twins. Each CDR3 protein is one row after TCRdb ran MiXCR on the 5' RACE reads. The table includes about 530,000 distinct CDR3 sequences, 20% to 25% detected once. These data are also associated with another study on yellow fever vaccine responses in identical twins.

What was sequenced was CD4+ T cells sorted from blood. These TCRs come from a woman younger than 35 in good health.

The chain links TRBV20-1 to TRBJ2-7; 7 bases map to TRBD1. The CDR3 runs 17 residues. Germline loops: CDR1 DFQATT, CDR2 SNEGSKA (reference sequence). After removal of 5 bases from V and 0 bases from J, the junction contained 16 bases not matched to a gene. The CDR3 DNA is TGCAGTGCTGGCCCCAGGCGTACAGGGGACCGCTCCTACGAGCAGTACGTC. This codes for CSAGPRRTGDRSYEQYV.

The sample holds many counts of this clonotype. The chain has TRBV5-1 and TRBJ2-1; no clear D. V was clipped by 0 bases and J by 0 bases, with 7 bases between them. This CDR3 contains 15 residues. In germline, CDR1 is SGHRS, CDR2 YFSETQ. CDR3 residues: CASSLGGYSYNEQFF. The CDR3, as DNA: TGCGCCAGCAGCTTGGGGGGTTACTCCTACAATGAGCAGTTCTTC.

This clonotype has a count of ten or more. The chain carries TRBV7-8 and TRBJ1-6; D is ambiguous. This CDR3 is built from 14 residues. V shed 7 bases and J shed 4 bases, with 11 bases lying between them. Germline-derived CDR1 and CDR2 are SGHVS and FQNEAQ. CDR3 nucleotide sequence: TGTGCCAGCAAACAGACTCAGTATAATTCACCCCTCCACTTT. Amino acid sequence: CASKQTQYNSPLHF.

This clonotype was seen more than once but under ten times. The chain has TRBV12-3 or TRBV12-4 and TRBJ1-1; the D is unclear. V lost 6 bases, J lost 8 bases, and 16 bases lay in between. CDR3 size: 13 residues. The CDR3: CASSFKGFAEAFF. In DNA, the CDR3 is TGTGCCAGCAGCTTCAAGGGATTCGCAGAAGCTTTCTTT.

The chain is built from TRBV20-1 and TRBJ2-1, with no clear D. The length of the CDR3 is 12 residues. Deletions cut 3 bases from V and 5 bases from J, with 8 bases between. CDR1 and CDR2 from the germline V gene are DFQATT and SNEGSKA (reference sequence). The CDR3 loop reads CSASALHNEQFF. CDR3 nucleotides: TGCAGTGCTAGCGCCCTTCACAATGAGCAGTTCTTC.

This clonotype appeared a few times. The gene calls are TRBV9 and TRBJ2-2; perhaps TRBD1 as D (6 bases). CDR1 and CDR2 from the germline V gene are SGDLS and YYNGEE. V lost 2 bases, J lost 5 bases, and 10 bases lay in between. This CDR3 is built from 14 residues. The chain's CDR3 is CASSVTTGTGELFF. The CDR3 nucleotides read TGTGCCAGCAGCGTCACTACAGGGACCGGGGAGCTGTTTTTT.

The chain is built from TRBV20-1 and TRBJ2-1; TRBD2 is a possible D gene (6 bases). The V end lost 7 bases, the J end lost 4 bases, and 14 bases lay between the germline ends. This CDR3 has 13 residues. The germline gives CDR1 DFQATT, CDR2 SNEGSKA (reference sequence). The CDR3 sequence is CSVGSGLYNEQFF. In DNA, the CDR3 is TGCAGTGTAGGTAGCGGTTTATACAATGAGCAGTTCTTC.

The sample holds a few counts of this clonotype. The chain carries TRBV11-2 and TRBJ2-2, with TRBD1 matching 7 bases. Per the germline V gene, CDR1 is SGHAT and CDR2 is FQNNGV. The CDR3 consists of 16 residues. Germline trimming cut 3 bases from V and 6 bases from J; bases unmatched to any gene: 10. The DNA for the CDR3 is TGTGCCAGCAGCTTTTATGGCAGGGGGATCTCCGGGGAGCTGTTTTTT. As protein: CASSFYGRGISGELFF.

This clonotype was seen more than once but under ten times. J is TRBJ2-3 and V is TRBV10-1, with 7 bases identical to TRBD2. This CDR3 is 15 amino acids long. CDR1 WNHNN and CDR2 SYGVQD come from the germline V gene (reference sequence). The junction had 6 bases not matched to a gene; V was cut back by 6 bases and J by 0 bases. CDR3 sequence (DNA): TGCGCCAGCAGGCTGACTAGCCAGAGCACAGATACGCAGTATTTT. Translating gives CASRLTSQSTDTQYF.

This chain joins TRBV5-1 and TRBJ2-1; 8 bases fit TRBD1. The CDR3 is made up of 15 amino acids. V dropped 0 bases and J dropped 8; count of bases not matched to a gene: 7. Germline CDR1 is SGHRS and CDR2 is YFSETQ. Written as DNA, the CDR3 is TGCGCCAGCAGCTTGGAGGCAGGGGGCTGGGATGAGCAGTTCTTC. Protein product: CASSLEAGGWDEQFF.

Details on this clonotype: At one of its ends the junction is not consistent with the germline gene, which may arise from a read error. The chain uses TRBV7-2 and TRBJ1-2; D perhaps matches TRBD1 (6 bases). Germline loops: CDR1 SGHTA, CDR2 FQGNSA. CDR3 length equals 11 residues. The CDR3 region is CASSRRQAVAF. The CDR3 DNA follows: TGTGCCAGCAGCCGCCGACAGGCAGTCGCCTTC. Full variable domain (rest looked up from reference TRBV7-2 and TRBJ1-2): GAGVSQSPSNKVTEKGKDVELRCDPISGHTALYWYRQSLGQGLEFLIYFQGNSAPDKSGLPSDRFSAERTGGSVSTLTIQRTQQEDSAVYLCASSRRQAVAFGSGTRLTVV.

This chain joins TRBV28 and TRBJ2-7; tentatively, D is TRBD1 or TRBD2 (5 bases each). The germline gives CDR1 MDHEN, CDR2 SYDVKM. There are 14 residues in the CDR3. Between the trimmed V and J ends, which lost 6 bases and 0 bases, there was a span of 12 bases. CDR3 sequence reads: CASRHGTTSYEQYV. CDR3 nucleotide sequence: TGTGCCAGCAGACATGGGACGACCTCCTACGAGCAGTACGTC.

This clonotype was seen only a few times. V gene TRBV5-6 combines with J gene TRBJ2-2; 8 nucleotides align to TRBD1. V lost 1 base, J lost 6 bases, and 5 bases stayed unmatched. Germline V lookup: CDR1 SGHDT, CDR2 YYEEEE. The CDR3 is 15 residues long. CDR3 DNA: TGTGCCAGCAGCTTGCTGGACAGGGCGGCCGGGGAGCTGTTTTTT. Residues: CASSLLDRAAGELFF.

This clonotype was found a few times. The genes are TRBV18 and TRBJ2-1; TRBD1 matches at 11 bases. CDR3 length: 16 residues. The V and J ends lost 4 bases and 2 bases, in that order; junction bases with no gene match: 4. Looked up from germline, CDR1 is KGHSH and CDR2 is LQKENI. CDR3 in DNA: TGTGCCAGCTCACGCGGACAGGGGGCGACCTACAATGAGCAGTTCTTC. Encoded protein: CASSRGQGATYNEQFF.

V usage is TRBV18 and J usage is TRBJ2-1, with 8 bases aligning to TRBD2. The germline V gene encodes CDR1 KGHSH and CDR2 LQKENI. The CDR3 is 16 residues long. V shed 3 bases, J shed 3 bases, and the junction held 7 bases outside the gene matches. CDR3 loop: CASSPPPAGDYNEQFF. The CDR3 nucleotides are TGTGCCAGCTCACCGCCTCCAGCGGGAGACTACAATGAGCAGTTCTTC.

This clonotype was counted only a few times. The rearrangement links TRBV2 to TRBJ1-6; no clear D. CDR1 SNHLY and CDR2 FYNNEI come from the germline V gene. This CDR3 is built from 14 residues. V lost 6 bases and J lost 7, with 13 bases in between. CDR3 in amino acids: CASRQDGTNSPLHF. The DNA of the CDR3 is TGTGCCAGCAGGCAGGACGGCACCAATTCACCCCTCCACTTT.

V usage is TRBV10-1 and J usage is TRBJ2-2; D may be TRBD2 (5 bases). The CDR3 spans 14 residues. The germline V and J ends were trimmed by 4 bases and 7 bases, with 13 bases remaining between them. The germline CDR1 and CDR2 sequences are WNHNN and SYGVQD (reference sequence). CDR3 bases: TGCGCCAGCAGTGTACAGTTTCGGGGCGGGGAGCTGTTTTTT. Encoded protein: CASSVQFRGGELFF.

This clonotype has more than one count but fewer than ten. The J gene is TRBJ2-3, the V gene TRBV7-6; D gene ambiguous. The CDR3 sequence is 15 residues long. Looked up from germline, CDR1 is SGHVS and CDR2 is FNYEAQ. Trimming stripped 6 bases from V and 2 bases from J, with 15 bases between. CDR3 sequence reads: CASRPTPASTDTQYF. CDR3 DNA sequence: TGTGCCAGCAGACCGACCCCAGCATCCACAGATACGCAGTATTTT.

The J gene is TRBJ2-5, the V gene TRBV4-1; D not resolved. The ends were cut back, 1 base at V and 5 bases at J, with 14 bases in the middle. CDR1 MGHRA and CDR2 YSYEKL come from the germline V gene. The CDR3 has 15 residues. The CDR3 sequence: CASSQVGNDRETQYF. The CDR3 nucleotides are TGCGCCAGCAGCCAAGTTGGGAACGATCGGGAGACCCAGTACTTC.

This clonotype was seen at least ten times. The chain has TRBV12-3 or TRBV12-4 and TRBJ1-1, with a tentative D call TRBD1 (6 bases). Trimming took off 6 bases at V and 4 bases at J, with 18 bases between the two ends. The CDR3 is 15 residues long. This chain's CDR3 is CASRKPRQEGTEAFF. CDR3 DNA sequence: TGTGCCAGCAGAAAACCCAGACAGGAGGGCACTGAAGCTTTCTTT.

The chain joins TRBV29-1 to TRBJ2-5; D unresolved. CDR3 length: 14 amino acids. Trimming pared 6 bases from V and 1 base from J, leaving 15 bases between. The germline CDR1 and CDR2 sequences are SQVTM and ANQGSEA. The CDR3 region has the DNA TGCAGCGTCGCTAGACTCGGCGGCCAAGAGACCCAGTACTTC. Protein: CSVARLGGQETQYF.

This CDR3 is CARSSKSGANVLTF. CDR3 nucleotide sequence: TGTGCCAGATCGTCTAAATCTGGGGCCAACGTCCTGACTTTC. V gene TRBV2 combines with J gene TRBJ2-6, with unresolved D. The ends were cut back, 9 bases at V and 1 base at J, with 10 bases in the middle. CDR1 SNHLY and CDR2 FYNNEI come from the germline V gene. The CDR3 contains 14 residues.

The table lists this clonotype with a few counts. The CDR3 loop is CASLAGDVWVETQYF. The CDR3 bases are TGTGCCAGCCTAGCGGGAGATGTATGGGTAGAGACCCAGTACTTC. The V gene is TRBV7-9, the J gene TRBJ2-5; 10 bases are a match to TRBD2. Trimming removed 8 bases from V and 4 bases from J; junction bases left unmatched: 10. Germline assignment: CDR1 SEHNR and CDR2 FQNEAQ (reference sequence). This CDR3 is 15 amino acids long.

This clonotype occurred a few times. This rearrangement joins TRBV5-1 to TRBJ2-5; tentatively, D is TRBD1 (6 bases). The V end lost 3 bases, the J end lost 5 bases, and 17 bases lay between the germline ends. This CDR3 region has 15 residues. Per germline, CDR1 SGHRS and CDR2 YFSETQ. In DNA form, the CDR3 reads TGCGCCAGCAGCTACGGACAGCGATCTTGGGAGACCCAGTACTTC. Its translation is CASSYGQRSWETQYF.

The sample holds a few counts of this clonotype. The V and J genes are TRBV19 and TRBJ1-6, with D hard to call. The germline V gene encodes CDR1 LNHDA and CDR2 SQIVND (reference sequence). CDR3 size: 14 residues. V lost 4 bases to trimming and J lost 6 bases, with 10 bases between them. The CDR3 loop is CASSTGQVNSPLHF. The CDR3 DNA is TGTGCCAGTAGTACCGGGCAGGTTAATTCACCCCTCCACTTT.